The 30 T cell receptor beta chains reported below all come from one sample, sequenced in a study of regulatory T cells in long-lasting Graves disease. To make TCR beta libraries, researchers used iRepertoire HTBI primers and Arm-PCR of CDR3 regions. TCRdb recomputed calls from the multiplex PCR reads with MiXCR, one row per CDR3 protein. The sample has more than 450,000 distinct CDR3 sequences; more than 10% are singletons. The time point was: newly diagnosed GD, antithyroid drugs for less than 3 months. The TCR library used RNA extracted from PBMCs. The same data also contributed to another study, on T cells in Graves' hyperthyroidism and ophthalmopathy.

Sequenced material: peripheral blood mononuclear cells (PBMCs), taken at new diagnosis, from a patient treated with antithyroid drugs. The receptors shown here come from a woman in her twenties or thirties with Graves disease.

The chain combines TRBV14 with TRBJ2-2, with D uncertain. This CDR3 has 13 amino acids. The V end lost 1 base, the J end lost 3 bases, and 3 bases lay between the germline ends. CDR1 SGHDN and CDR2 FVKESK come from the germline V gene. As DNA, the CDR3 is TGTGCCAGCAGCCAAGGCTACACCGGGGAGCTGTTTTTT. Its translation is CASSQGYTGELFF.

The CDR3 DNA reads as TGCGCCAGCAGCCGACAGGGGGAGGGGGAGCAGTACTTC. Its protein is CASSRQGEGEQYF. The chain joins TRBV5-1 to TRBJ2-7, with TRBD1 identical over 9 bases. The CDR3 length is 13 residues. V gave up 4 bases and J gave up 7 bases; unmatched junction bases: 6. Germline CDR1 is SGHRS and CDR2 is YFSETQ.

This clonotype came up a few times. The chain joins TRBV7-9 to TRBJ2-1; TRBD2 matches at 10 bases. This CDR3 is built from 14 residues. In germline, CDR1 is SEHNR, CDR2 FQNEAQ (reference sequence). V dropped 6 bases and J dropped 6; count of bases not matched to a gene: 5. DNA of the CDR3: TGTGCCAGCAGGAGCGGGAGGGCCTTCAATGAGCAGTTCTTC. As protein: CASRSGRAFNEQFF.

This clonotype was seen more than once but under ten times. The chain has TRBV5-1 and TRBJ2-2, with TRBD1 identical over 9 bases. Germline loops: CDR1 SGHRS, CDR2 YFSETQ. CDR3 length: 15 amino acids. J gave up 4 bases and V 2 bases, and 3 bases lay outside the gene matches. The CDR3 nucleotides read TGCGCCAGCAGCTTTAGGGACAGGGCCACCGGGGAGCTGTTTTTT. This translates into CASSFRDRATGELFF.

This clonotype has more than one count but fewer than ten. The J gene is TRBJ2-3, the V gene TRBV7-2; the D call may be TRBD1 or TRBD2 (5 bases each). The V gene's germline CDR1 is SGHTA and CDR2 FQGNSA. CDR3 length: 14 residues. The V end lost 1 base, the J end lost 4 bases, and 9 bases lay between the germline ends. The CDR3 loop is CASSLVGAADTQYF. DNA for the CDR3: TGTGCCAGCAGCTTAGTCGGGGCCGCAGATACGCAGTATTTT.

V is TRBV7-9 and J is TRBJ2-2; 9 bases map to TRBD2. This CDR3 region has 18 residues. The ends lost 10 bases at V and 5 bases at J; junction bases unmatched: 20. Germline values: CDR1 SEHNR, CDR2 FQNEAQ (reference sequence). Here the CDR3 DNA reads TGTGCCATACAGTCAAATCTTAGCGGGAGAGGTGGAACCGGGGAGCTGTTTTTT. Its translation is CAIQSNLSGRGGTGELFF. Supplemented by reference TRBV7-9 and TRBJ2-2, the full variable domain reads DTGVSQNPRHKITKRGQNVTFRCDPISEHNRLYWYRQTLGQGPEFLTYFQNEAQLEKSRLLSDRFSAERPKGSFSTLEIQRTEQGDSAMYLCAIQSNLSGRGGTGELFFGEGSRLTVL.

This clonotype was seen more than once but under ten times. The CDR3 sequence is CASSSQELVDTQYF. In nucleotides, the CDR3 is TGTGCCAGCTCCAGCCAGGAGTTGGTAGATACGCAGTATTTT. The genes are TRBV5-8 and TRBJ2-3; D gene uncertain. Per the germline V gene, CDR1 is SGHTS and CDR2 is YDEGEE. V was pared by 7 bases and J by 5 bases, with 17 bases between. There are 14 residues in the CDR3.

V and J are TRBV4-3 and TRBJ1-1, with a tentative D call TRBD1 (5 bases). The CDR3 covers 17 residues. Germline V gene data show CDR1 as LGHNA and CDR2 as YSLEER. Trimming took off 1 base at V and 0 bases at J, with 15 bases between the two ends. In DNA, the CDR3 is TGCGCCAGCAGCCAAGGGGGGGGACCACTACTGAACACTGAAGCTTTCTTT. It encodes CASSQGGGPLLNTEAFF.

On this clonotype itself: A much larger clone lies one base from this, so it may be a read error. This chain links TRBV7-9 with TRBJ2-7; TRBD1 might be the D (6 bases). CDR1 and CDR2 from the germline V gene are SEHNR and FQNEAQ (reference sequence). The CDR3 is 14 residues long. V lost 5 bases to trimming and J lost 8 bases, with 19 bases between them. The DNA of the CDR3 is TGTGCCAGCAGCCCCACAGGGTTTCCGAATCAGCAGTACTTC. Amino acids: CASSPTGFPNQQYF.

This clonotype was recorded many times. The rearrangement links TRBV20-1 to TRBJ1-1; D is unresolved. The CDR3 consists of 11 residues. CDR1 is DFQATT, CDR2 SNEGSKA, per germline (reference sequence). CDR3 amino acids: CRGIRVPEAFF. DNA of the CDR3: TGCAGGGGCATTCGGGTCCCTGAAGCTTTCTTT.

This rearrangement joins TRBV28 to TRBJ1-2; unclear D gene. Germline assignment: CDR1 MDHEN and CDR2 SYDVKM. This CDR3 has 14 residues. Trimming left V 6 bases short and J 3 bases short, with 14 bases between. The CDR3 bases are TGTGCCAGCAGACCACCCGGGCCCTACTATGGCTACACCTTC. It encodes CASRPPGPYYGYTF.

The chain joins TRBV29-1 to TRBJ1-4, with D possibly TRBD1 on 5 matching bases. The CDR3 consists of 13 residues. Germline V gene lookup returns CDR1 SQVTM and CDR2 ANQGSEA. V dropped 4 bases and J dropped 7 bases, with 13 bases sitting between them. The CDR3 sequence: CSVVGAGSEKLFF. In DNA form, the CDR3 reads TGCAGCGTTGTCGGGGCAGGGTCTGAAAAACTGTTTTTT.

This clonotype was found many times. The chain is built from TRBV20-1 and TRBJ1-5, with TRBD1 as a possible D gene (6 bases). The germline CDR1 and CDR2 sequences are DFQATT and SNEGSKA (reference sequence). V shed 3 bases and J shed 6 bases, with 12 bases lying between them. This CDR3 region has 13 residues. CDR3 loop: CSARITGSQPQHF. In DNA form, the CDR3 reads TGCAGTGCTAGGATTACAGGGAGTCAGCCCCAGCATTTT.

At least ten counts were recorded for this clonotype. The chain uses TRBV11-2 and TRBJ2-1; D assignment may be TRBD1 or TRBD2 (5 bases each). The CDR3 extends over 17 amino acids. Germline CDR1 reads SGHAT; CDR2 reads FQNNGV. V was shortened by 0 bases and J by 7 bases, with 19 bases between the two germline ends. The CDR3 here is CASSLDPPASGQNEQFF. In DNA, the CDR3 is TGTGCCAGCAGCTTAGATCCCCCCGCGTCGGGGCAAAATGAGCAGTTCTTC.

This chain connects TRBV20-1 to TRBJ2-1; 9 positions match TRBD2. Trimming at V came to 0 bases and at J to 6 bases, leaving 6 bases not matched to a gene. The CDR3 is made up of 15 amino acids. CDR1 and CDR2 from the germline V gene are DFQATT and SNEGSKA (reference sequence). The CDR3 DNA sequence: TGCAGTGCTAGAGATCCGCTAGCGGGAAGCAATGAGCAGTTCTTC. Its protein product is CSARDPLAGSNEQFF.

The chain links TRBV7-2 to TRBJ2-2; weak D call: TRBD2 (6 bases). The CDR3 spans 13 residues. The V end lost 4 bases, the J end lost 8 bases, and 11 bases lay between the germline ends. CDR1 is SGHTA, CDR2 FQGNSA, per germline. The chain's CDR3 is CASSSRREGELFF. The DNA for the CDR3 is TGTGCCAGCAGCTCACGTCGGGAGGGGGAGCTGTTTTTT.

This clonotype was counted a few times. The V and J genes are TRBV5-5 and TRBJ2-7; tentative D call: TRBD2 (5 bases). This CDR3 has 15 residues. CDR1 SGHKS and CDR2 YYEKEE come from the germline V gene (reference sequence). Trimming removed 3 bases at V and 2 bases at J, with 15 bases between. DNA for the CDR3: TGTGCCAGCAGCTCGCGTGCAGCGGACGCCTACGAGCAGTACTTC. Encoded protein: CASSSRAADAYEQYF.

This clonotype has only a few counts. The V call is TRBV6-1, the J call TRBJ1-1, with 7 positions matching TRBD1. From germline, CDR1 is MNHNS and CDR2 SASEGT. This CDR3 region has 15 residues. Trimming at V came to 6 bases and at J to 0 bases, leaving 7 bases not matched to a gene. CDR3 protein: CASRGTERLNTEAFF. The DNA for the CDR3 is TGTGCCAGCAGGGGGACAGAAAGACTGAACACTGAAGCTTTCTTT.

This clonotype was counted at least ten times. This rearrangement joins TRBV7-9 to TRBJ2-1; D assignment may be TRBD1 or TRBD2 (5 bases each). The germline gives CDR1 SEHNR, CDR2 FQNEAQ (reference sequence). Trimming removed 6 bases from V and 9 bases from J, with 9 bases in between. The CDR3 spans 11 residues. In DNA, the CDR3 is TGTGCCAGCAGAGGGGCGGGTGAGCAGTTCTTC. Translated: CASRGAGEQFF.

This clonotype was counted many times. The rearrangement joins TRBV7-3 to TRBJ2-1; D perhaps matches TRBD1 (5 bases). Looked up from germline, CDR1 is SGHTA and CDR2 is FQGTGA. The ends were cut back, 5 bases at V and 10 bases at J, with 12 bases in the middle. CDR3 length: 12 amino acids. This CDR3 reads CASSDQGDEQFF. CDR3 DNA sequence: TGTGCCAGCAGCGACCAGGGCGACGAGCAGTTCTTC.

This clonotype was recorded a few times. This chain uses TRBV11-3 with TRBJ2-7; D uncertain. Germline V gene sequence: CDR1 SGHNT, CDR2 YENEEA. Between the trimmed V and J ends, which lost 5 bases and 1 base, there was a span of 21 bases. The CDR3 is made up of 17 amino acids. CDR3 protein: CASSPEILLGASYEQYF. The CDR3 bases are TGTGCCAGCAGCCCAGAGATACTCCTAGGTGCTTCCTACGAGCAGTACTTC.

This clonotype was picked up a small number of times. The rearrangement uses TRBV10-2 and TRBJ2-5, with 15 bases fitting TRBD2. J gave up 4 bases and V 7 bases, and 7 bases lay outside the gene matches. This CDR3 region has 16 residues. CDR1 and CDR2 (germline): WSHSY, SAAADI. CDR3 sequence reads: CASTGLAGGPGETQYF. In DNA, the CDR3 is TGCGCCAGCACAGGACTAGCGGGAGGGCCTGGAGAGACCCAGTACTTC.

Regarding this clonotype: This sequence is one base from a far larger clone and is likely a read error. The chain combines TRBV7-2 with TRBJ2-5, with TRBD2 identical over 11 bases. The end of the DNA aligns better with TRBJ2-1, so the J call may be wrong. The V gene's germline CDR1 is SGHTA and CDR2 FQGNSA. The CDR3 length is 15 residues. This chain's CDR3 is CASSLAGGGYDEQFF. For the CDR3, the DNA is TGTGCCAGCAGCCTAGCGGGAGGAGGATACGATGAGCAGTTCTTC.

This clonotype was seen repeatedly, ten times or more. The rearrangement joins TRBV11-1 to TRBJ2-1; perhaps TRBD1 as D (6 bases). This CDR3 contains 15 residues. Germline lookup yields CDR1 SGHAT and CDR2 FQDESV (reference sequence). With 5 bases removed from V and 5 bases from J, the gap between germline ends came to 16 bases. The CDR3 nucleotides are TGTGCCAGCAGCATAACGGCCACAGGGAACAATGAGCAGTTCTTC. Translation gives CASSITATGNNEQFF.

This clonotype was counted between two and nine times. This chain links TRBV19 with TRBJ2-7, with D perhaps TRBD2 (6 bases). The germline gives CDR1 LNHDA, CDR2 SQIVND (reference sequence). CDR3 length equals 17 residues. The V end was cut by 5 bases, the J end by 5 bases, with 25 bases between. CDR3 sequence reads: CASSPTSPRRARDEQYF. The CDR3 DNA reads TGTGCCAGTAGTCCTACTTCCCCTCGGAGGGCTAGGGACGAGCAGTACTTC.

This clonotype was seen at least ten times. The rearrangement joins TRBV20-1 to TRBJ2-3, with D possibly being TRBD2 (5 bases). The CDR3 sequence is 15 residues long. The V end lost 0 bases, the J end lost 1 base, and 11 bases lay between the germline ends. Germline CDR1 reads DFQATT; CDR2 reads SNEGSKA (reference sequence). CDR3 DNA: TGCAGTGCTAGAGATAACAGCGGCCGCACAGATACGCAGTATTTT. This encodes CSARDNSGRTDTQYF.

This clonotype showed up many times. The chain uses TRBV24-1 and TRBJ2-3, with 13 bases matching TRBD2. With V trimmed by 1 base and J by 6 bases, 6 bases remained unmatched. The CDR3 totals 17 residues. Germline V gene data show CDR1 as KGHDR and CDR2 as SFDVKD. CDR3 residues: CATSDFGLAGAGDTQYF. The CDR3 DNA sequence: TGTGCCACCAGTGATTTTGGACTAGCGGGAGCGGGGGATACGCAGTATTTT.

This clonotype was observed a few times. V gene TRBV7-2 combines with J gene TRBJ2-3; 12 bases are a match to TRBD2. Trimming at V came to 5 bases and at J to 14 bases, leaving 11 bases not matched to a gene. There are 14 residues in the CDR3. CDR1 is SGHTA, CDR2 FQGNSA, per germline. The CDR3 nucleotides are TGTGCCAGCAGCCAACTAGCGGGGGGTTGGCTTTGGTATTTT. This translates into CASSQLAGGWLWYF.

This clonotype was counted at least ten times. The genes are TRBV12-3 or TRBV12-4 and TRBJ2-7; D perhaps matches TRBD1 (6 bases). This CDR3 spans 18 amino acids. Between the trimmed V and J ends, which lost 0 bases and 2 bases, there was a span of 20 bases. CDR3 bases: TGTGCCAGCAGTTTAGCGAAAATTAACAGGGCCGGCGCCTACGAGCAGTACTTC. Protein: CASSLAKINRAGAYEQYF.

This clonotype was seen at least ten times. Written as DNA, the CDR3 is TGTGCCAGCAGTTCTATAAGATATAATTCACCCCTCCACTTT. It translates to CASSSIRYNSPLHF. V usage is TRBV28 and J usage is TRBJ1-6; D remains ambiguous. The CDR3 is made up of 14 amino acids. Germline assignment: CDR1 MDHEN and CDR2 SYDVKM. Trimming stripped 4 bases from V and 4 bases from J, with 8 bases between. Complete variable domain (other parts from reference TRBV28 and TRBJ1-6): DVKVTQSSRYLVKRTGEKVFLECVQDMDHENMFWYRQDPGLGLRLIYFSYDVKMKEKGDIPEGYSVSREKKERFSLILESASTNQTSMYLCASSSIRYNSPLHFGNGTRLTVT.